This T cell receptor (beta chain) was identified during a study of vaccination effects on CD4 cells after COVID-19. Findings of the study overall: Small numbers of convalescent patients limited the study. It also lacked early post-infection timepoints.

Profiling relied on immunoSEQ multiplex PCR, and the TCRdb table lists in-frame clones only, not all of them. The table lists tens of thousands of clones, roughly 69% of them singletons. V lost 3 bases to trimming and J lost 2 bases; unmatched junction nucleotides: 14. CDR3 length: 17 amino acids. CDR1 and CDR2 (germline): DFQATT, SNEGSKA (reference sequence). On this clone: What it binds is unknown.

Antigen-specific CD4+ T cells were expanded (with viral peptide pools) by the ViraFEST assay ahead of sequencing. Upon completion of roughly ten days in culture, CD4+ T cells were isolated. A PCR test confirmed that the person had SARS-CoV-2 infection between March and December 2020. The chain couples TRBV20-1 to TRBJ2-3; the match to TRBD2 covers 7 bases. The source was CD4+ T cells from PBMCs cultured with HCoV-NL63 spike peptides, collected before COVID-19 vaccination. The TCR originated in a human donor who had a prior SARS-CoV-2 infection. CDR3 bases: TGCAGTGCTAGTGTCGGTGGCCGGGACTACCTCACAGATACGCAGTATTTT. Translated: CSASVGGRDYLTDTQYF.